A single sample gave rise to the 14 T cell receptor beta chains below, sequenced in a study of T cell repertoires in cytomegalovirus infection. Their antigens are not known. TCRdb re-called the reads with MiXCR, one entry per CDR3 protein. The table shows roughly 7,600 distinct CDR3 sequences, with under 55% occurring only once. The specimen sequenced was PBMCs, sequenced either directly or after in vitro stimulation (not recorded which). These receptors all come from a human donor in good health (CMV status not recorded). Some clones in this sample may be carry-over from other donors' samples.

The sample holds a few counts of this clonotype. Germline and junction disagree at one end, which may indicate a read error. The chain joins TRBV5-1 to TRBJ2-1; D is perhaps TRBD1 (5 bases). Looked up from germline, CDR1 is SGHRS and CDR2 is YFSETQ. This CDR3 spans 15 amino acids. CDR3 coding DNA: TGCGACAGCAGCTTGTTCTCGACAGCTTGCAATGAGCAGTTCTTC. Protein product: CDSSLFSTACNEQFF. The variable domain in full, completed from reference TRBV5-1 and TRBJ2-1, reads KAGVTQTPRYLIKTRGQQVTLSCSPISGHRSVSWYQQTPGQGLQFLFEYFSETQRNKGNFPGRFSGRQFSNSRSEMNVSTLELGDSALYLCDSSLFSTACNEQFFGPGTRLTVL.

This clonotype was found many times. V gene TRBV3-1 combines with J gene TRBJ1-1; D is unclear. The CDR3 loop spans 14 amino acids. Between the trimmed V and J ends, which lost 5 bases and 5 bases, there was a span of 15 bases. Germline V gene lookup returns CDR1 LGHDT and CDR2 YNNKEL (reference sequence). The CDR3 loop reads CASSSAALRTEAFF. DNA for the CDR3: TGTGCCAGCAGCTCCGCCGCGTTGAGGACTGAAGCTTTCTTT.

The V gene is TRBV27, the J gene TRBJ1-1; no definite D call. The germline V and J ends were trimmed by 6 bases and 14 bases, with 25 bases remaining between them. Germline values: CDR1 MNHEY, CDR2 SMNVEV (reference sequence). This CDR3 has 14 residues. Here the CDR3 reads CASRLWAKATEGFF. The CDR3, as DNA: TGTGCCAGCAGGCTATGGGCCAAGGCCACAGAAGGATTCTTT.

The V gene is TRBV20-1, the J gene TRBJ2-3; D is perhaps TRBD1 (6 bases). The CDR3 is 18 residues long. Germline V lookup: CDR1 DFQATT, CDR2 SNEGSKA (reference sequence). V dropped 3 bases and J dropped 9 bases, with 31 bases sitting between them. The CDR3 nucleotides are TGCAGTGCTAGGCGACTACCATCTACAGGGAGCACACCGGCGACGCAGTATTTT. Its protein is CSARRLPSTGSTPATQYF.

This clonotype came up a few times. The DNA for the CDR3 is TGTGCCATCAGTGAGTCGGAACAGGGTATTTACGAGACTCGCAATCAGCCCCAGCATTTT. Protein: CAISESEQGIYETRNQPQHF. J is TRBJ1-5 and V is TRBV10-3; a possible D gene is TRBD1 (6 bases). This CDR3 region has 20 residues. V dropped 0 bases and J dropped 2 bases, with 23 bases sitting between them. The V gene's germline CDR1 is ENHRY and CDR2 SYGVKD.

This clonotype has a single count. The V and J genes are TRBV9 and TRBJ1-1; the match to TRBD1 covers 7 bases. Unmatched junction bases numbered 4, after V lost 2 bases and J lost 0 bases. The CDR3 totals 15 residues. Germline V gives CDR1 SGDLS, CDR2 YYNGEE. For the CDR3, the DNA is TGTGCCAGCAGCGTTTTCGACAGGGTGAACACTGAAGCTTTCTTT. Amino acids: CASSVFDRVNTEAFF.

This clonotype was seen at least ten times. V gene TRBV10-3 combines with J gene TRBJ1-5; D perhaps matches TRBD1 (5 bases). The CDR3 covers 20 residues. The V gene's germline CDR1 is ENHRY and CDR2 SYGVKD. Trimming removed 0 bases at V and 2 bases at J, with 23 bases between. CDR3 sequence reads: CAISESEQVIYETRNQPQHF. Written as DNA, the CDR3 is TGTGCCATCAGTGAGTCGGAACAGGTGATTTACGAGACTCGCAATCAGCCCCAGCATTTT.

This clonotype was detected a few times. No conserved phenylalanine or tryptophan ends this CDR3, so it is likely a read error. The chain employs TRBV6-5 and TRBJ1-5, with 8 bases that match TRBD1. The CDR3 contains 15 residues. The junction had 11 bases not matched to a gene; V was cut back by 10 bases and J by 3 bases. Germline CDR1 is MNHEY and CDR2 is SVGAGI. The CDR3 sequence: CATGFRQGTNQPQHG. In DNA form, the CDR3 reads TGTGCCACAGGCTTCCGACAGGGGACCAATCAGCCCCAGCATGGT.

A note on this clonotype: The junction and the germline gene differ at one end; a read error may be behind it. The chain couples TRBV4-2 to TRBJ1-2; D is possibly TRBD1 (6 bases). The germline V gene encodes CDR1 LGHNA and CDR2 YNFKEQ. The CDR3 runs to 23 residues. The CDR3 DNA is TGTGCCGGCAGCCAAGCAGGGGTGTACATTGTCGAACTAATCCTAAAGCTAAACTATGGCTACAGCTTC. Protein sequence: CAGSQAGVYIVELILKLNYGYSF.

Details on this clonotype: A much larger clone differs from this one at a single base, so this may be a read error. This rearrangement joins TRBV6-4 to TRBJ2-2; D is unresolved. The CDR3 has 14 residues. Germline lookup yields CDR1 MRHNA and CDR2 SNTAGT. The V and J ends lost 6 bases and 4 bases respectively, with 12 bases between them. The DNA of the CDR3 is TGTGCCAGCAGCGCGACCCCGGGCACCGGGGAGCTGTTTTTT. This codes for CASSATPGTGELFF.

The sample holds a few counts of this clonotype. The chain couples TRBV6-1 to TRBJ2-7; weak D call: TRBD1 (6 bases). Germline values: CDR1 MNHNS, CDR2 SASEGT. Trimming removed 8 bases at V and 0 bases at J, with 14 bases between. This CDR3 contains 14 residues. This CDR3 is CASGRDTLSYEQYF. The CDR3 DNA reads TGTGCCAGCGGCCGGGACACTCTCTCCTACGAGCAGTACTTC.

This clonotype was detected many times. The CDR3 sequence is CASAYGGPRAEAFF. For the CDR3, the DNA is TGTGCCAGCGCCTACGGGGGGCCACGGGCTGAAGCTTTCTTT. J is TRBJ1-1 and V is TRBV7-3; possible D gene TRBD1, 6 bases. CDR1 and CDR2 from the germline V gene are SGHTA and FQGTGA. Trimming left V 8 bases short and J 6 bases short, with 19 bases between. The CDR3 loop spans 14 amino acids. The full variable domain, its missing parts supplied by reference TRBV7-3 and TRBJ1-1, is GAGVSQTPSNKVTEKGKYVELRCDPISGHTALYWYRQSLGQGPEFLIYFQGTGAADDSGLPNDRFFAVRPEGSVSTLKIQRTERGDSAVYLCASAYGGPRAEAFFGQGTRLTVV.

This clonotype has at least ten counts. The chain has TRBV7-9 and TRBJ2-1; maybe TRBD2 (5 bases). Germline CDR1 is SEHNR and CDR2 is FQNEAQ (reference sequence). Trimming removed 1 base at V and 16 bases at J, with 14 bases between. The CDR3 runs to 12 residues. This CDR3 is CASSLGTLASFF. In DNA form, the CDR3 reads TGTGCCAGCAGCTTAGGGACTCTTGCTAGCTTCTTC.

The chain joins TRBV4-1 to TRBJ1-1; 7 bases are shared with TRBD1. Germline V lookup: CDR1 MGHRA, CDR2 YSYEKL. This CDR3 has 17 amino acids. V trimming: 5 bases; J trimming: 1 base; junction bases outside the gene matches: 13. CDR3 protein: CASSKGGGLPTNTEAFF. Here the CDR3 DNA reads TGCGCCAGCAGCAAAGGGGGCGGACTGCCTACGAACACTGAAGCTTTCTTT.